A selection of T cell receptor beta chains follows, all from one sample in a study of post-analysis software for immune sequencing data. TCRdb re-analysed the PCR reads in MiXCR, keeping a single row per CDR3 protein. Of 750,000 to 950,000 distinct CDR3 sequences in the sample, roughly 58% were seen once. Sequencing was carried out using blood. Every receptor here comes from a girl between 10 and 17 years old with multiple sclerosis. Each CDR3 is given with its conserved first and last residue. A D gene is named only where the DNA matches it firmly. Clone size is shown for a subset of rows, as once, few, many or a class of expanded clone.

d_call j_call v_call clone_size cdr3_aa cdr3_nt
- TRBJ1-1 TRBV14 - CASSLRTQNTEAFF TGTGCCAGCAGCCTCCGGACCCAGAACACTGAAGCTTTCTTT
- TRBJ2-5 TRBV4-2 - CASSHALDGGEQYF TGTGCCAGCAGCCATGCTCTAGACGGGGGTGAGCAGTACTTC
- TRBJ2-1 TRBV7-2 few CASTTGRREFSNEQFF TGTGCCAGCACCACGGGACGACGGGAGTTTTCCAATGAGCAGTTCTTC
- TRBJ2-3 TRBV7-8 - CASSTEDTQYF TGTGCCAGCAGCACAGAGGATACGCAGTATTTT
- TRBJ1-6 TRBV6-6 - CASSFPPAGGNSPLHF TGTGCCAGCAGTTTTCCCCCTGCTGGTGGGAATTCACCCCTCCACTTT
- TRBJ2-7 TRBV30 - CAWSGAWADATYEQYF TGTGCCTGGAGTGGCGCCTGGGCGGACGCGACCTACGAGCAGTACTTC
TRBD2 TRBJ2-1 TRBV20-1 - CSASAPGLALYNEQFF TGCAGTGCTAGCGCCCCGGGACTAGCCCTTTACAATGAGCAGTTCTTC
- TRBJ2-7 TRBV15 few CATSRELAHYEQYF TGTGCCACCAGCAGAGAACTAGCTCACTACGAGCAGTACTTC
TRBD2 TRBJ2-1 TRBV4-1 - CASSQREGWSGTSYHEQFF TGCGCCAGCAGCCAAAGGGAAGGTTGGTCCGGGACTAGTTACCATGAGCAGTTCTTC
- TRBJ2-3 TRBV6-2/TRBV6-3 - CASSLSGQSTDTQYF TGTGCCAGCAGTCTAAGCGGGCAGAGCACAGATACGCAGTATTTT
TRBD2 TRBJ2-7 TRBV20-1 - CSARAGVGLERNEQYF TGCAGTGCTAGAGCGGGGGTGGGACTAGAGAGAAACGAGCAGTACTTC
- TRBJ2-7 TRBV6-6 few CASSLDSTTYEQYF TGTGCCAGCAGCCTTGACAGCACCACCTACGAGCAGTACTTC
- TRBJ1-2 TRBV3-1 - CAGSHGSTAGGYTF TGTGCCGGCAGCCATGGGTCCACCGCGGGGGGCTACACCTTC
- TRBJ2-3 TRBV7-9 once CASSGHISTDTQYF TGTGCCAGCAGCGGACACATTAGCACAGATACGCAGTATTTT
- TRBJ2-1 TRBV5-1 - CASTMTGGSYNEQFF TGCGCCAGCACCATGACAGGCGGCTCCTACAATGAGCAGTTCTTC
- TRBJ1-5 TRBV12-3/TRBV12-4 - CAIRPGPLPSNQPQHF TGTGCCATCAGACCCGGGCCCCTTCCAAGCAATCAGCCCCAGCATTTT
- TRBJ2-6 TRBV18 - CASSTRGSSGANVLTF TGTGCCAGCTCTACCAGAGGGAGCTCTGGGGCCAACGTCCTGACTTTC
- TRBJ2-7 TRBV6-5 - CASSYDWRDEQYF TGTGCCAGCAGTTACGATTGGCGGGACGAGCAGTACTTC
- TRBJ1-5 TRBV27 - CASRDGYSNQPQHF TGTGCCAGCAGGGACGGATATAGCAATCAACCCCAGCATTTT
- TRBJ2-7 TRBV7-2 few CASSSFSSYEQYF TGTGCCAGCAGCTCCTTCAGCTCCTACGAGCAGTACTTC
- TRBJ2-6 TRBV9 - CVSSVAGANVLTF TGTGTCAGCAGCGTAGCTGGGGCCAACGTCCTGACTTTC
TRBD2 TRBJ2-1 TRBV7-2 few CASSLGGSRYNEQFF TGTGCCAGCAGCTTAGGCGGGAGTAGGTACAATGAGCAGTTCTTC
TRBD2 TRBJ2-3 TRBV7-6 - CASSSWTSGTIKSTDTQYF TGTGCCAGCAGCTCCTGGACTAGCGGGACAATAAAAAGCACAGATACGCAGTATTTT
TRBD1 TRBJ1-2 TRBV5-1 - CASRTGAERGGYTF TGTGCCAGCAGGACAGGGGCTGAGCGGGGTGGCTACACCTTC
- TRBJ2-5 TRBV7-3 - CASSLGSCGGQYF TGTGCCAGCAGCCTCGGGTCATGCGGAGGGCAGTACTTC
- TRBJ1-1 TRBV29-1 few CSVVGGTEAFF TGCAGCGTCGTCGGTGGGACTGAAGCTTTCTTT
- TRBJ1-4 TRBV20-1 - CSALSGLGEKLFF TGCAGTGCCCTCTCCGGTTTGGGGGAAAAACTGTTTTTT
TRBD1 TRBJ2-7 TRBV5-4 - CASSSRTGISSYEQYF TGTGCCAGCAGCTCTCGGACAGGAATTAGCTCCTACGAGCAGTACTTC
TRBD2 TRBJ2-3 TRBV7-9 few CASSLERGISTDTQYF TGTGCCAGCAGCTTAGAGCGGGGGATCAGCACAGATACGCAGTATTTT
- TRBJ1-2 TRBV20-1 few CSATRPVSNYGYTF TGCAGTGCTACGAGACCGGTCTCTAACTATGGCTACACCTTC
- TRBJ1-5 TRBV20-1 - CRAMGRSTLSNQPQHF TGCAGGGCAATGGGACGGAGCACCCTTAGCAATCAGCCCCAGCATTTT